Listed below are T cell receptor beta chains from one sample, sequenced in a study of Ad26.COV2.S vaccination and SARS-CoV-2 variants. The protocol was immunoSEQ multiplex PCR, while the TCRdb copy is restricted to in-frame clones and leaves out a portion. The table includes about 140,000 clones, 75% to 90% detected once. The material was peripheral blood, obtained after recovery from COVID-19. These receptors were taken from a human donor who had recovered from COVID-19. Each CDR3 is given with its conserved first and last residue. D genes are given only for firm matches.

>.|TRBV2|TRBJ1-1
TGTGCCAGCAGTGTTAGTGCGGTTGAAGCTTTCTTT
CASSVSAVEAFF
>.|TRBV2|TRBJ2-5
TGTGCCACTCAGCAGGAGCGAGGGGCCCAAGAGACCCAGTACTTC
CATQQERGAQETQYF
>TRBD2|TRBV30|TRBJ2-3
TGTGCCTGGAGCCGGACTAGCGGGGGTTCAGATACGCAGTATTTT
CAWSRTSGGSDTQYF
>.|TRBV5-4|TRBJ1-6
TGTGCCGGCAGGCAGGGAGGGTCACCCCTCCACTTT
CAGRQGGSPLHF
>.|TRBV30|TRBJ2-3
TGTGCCTGGAGCATCAGGGAGACACTCACAGATACGCAGTATTTT
CAWSIRETLTDTQYF
>.|TRBV5-1|TRBJ1-3
TGCGCCAGCAGCACCGGGGGCTCTGGAAACACCATATATTTT
CASSTGGSGNTIYF
>.|TRBV18|TRBJ2-5
TGTGCCAGCTCCCCGAACCCCCAAGAGACCCAGTACTTC
CASSPNPQETQYF
>.|TRBV3-1/TRBV3-2|TRBJ1-5
TGTGCCAGCAGCCTAAACAGGGACAATCAGCCCCAGCATTTT
CASSLNRDNQPQHF
>.|TRBV6-6|TRBJ1-5
TGTGCCAGCAGTTACTCAGGGGAGATTAGCAATCAGCCCCAGCATTTT
CASSYSGEISNQPQHF
>.|TRBV28|TRBJ2-3
TGTGCCAGCAGGGGCGGGGTTCGCACAGATACGCAGTATTTT
CASRGGVRTDTQYF